The clone carrying this T cell receptor beta chain was detected only a few times. What it binds is unknown. At one of its ends the junction is not consistent with the germline gene, which may arise from a read error. Each TCR beta cDNA library carried unique molecular identifiers. TCRdb reprocessed the PCR reads via MiXCR and lists one record per CDR3 protein. The sample has some 690,000 distinct CDR3 sequences, roughly 30% seen once; the top ten hold 0.55% to 0.65%. This specimen comes from a study of post-analysis software for immune sequencing data. Overall study results and limits: F measure clustering grouped samples strongly by preparation batch. Higher frequency in patients than in controls was seen for a handful of TRBV segments, with TRBV5-6, TRBV5-1 and TRBV20-1 among them.

CDR3 length equals 15 residues. Germline V gene lookup returns CDR1 SGHTA and CDR2 FQGNSA. The chain employs TRBV7-2 and TRBJ2-3, with TRBD2 matching over 8 bases. The receptor comes from a girl under 18 with multiple sclerosis. Source material: blood. In nucleotides, the CDR3 is TGTGTCAGCAGCCCGGGGGGGAGAAGCACAGATACGCAGTATTTT. The encoded protein is CVSSPGGRSTDTQYF.